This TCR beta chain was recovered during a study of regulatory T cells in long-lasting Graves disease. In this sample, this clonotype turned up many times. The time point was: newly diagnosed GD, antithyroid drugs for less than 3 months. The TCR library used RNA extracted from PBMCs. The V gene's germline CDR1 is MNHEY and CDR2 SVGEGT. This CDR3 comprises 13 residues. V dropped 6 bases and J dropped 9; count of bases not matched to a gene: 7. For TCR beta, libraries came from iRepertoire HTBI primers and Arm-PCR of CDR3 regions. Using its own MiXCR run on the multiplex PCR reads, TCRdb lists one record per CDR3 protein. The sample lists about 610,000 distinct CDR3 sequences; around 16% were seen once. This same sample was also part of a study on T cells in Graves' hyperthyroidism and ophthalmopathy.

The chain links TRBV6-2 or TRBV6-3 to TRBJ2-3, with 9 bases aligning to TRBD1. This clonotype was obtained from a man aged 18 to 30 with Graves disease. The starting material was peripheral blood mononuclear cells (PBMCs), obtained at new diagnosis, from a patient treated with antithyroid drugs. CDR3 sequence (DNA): TGTGCCAGCAGGGAGACAGGGGGAGGGACGCAGTATTTT. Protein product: CASRETGGGTQYF.